This T cell receptor beta chain was retrieved from a study of beta chain features in type 1 diabetes. One heparinised draw of blood, averaging roughly 120 mL, came from each donor. What was sequenced were expressed TCRB transcripts, since all of the isolated RNA had been reverse transcribed. TCRdb's table, derived via immunoSEQ multiplex PCR, lists solely in-frame clones and lacks some. The top ten clones hold 0.015% of a sample with roughly 310,000 clones, approximately 11% of them seen once. The CDR3 has 15 amino acids. From germline, CDR1 is SGHNT and CDR2 YENEEA. V was pared by 1 base and J by 4 bases, with 6 bases of the junction left unmatched.

Sequenced material: naive CD4+ T cells from blood. The TCR comes from a woman aged 30 to 39 in good health. J is TRBJ2-5 and V is TRBV11-3; 7 nucleotides agree with TRBD2. The CDR3 loop is CASSLGRTRGETQYF. In nucleotides, the CDR3 is TGTGCCAGCAGCTTAGGTCGGACTAGAGGAGAGACCCAGTACTTC.